This T cell receptor beta chain was captured in a study of memory CD4+ T cells and cytomegalovirus serostatus. Single viable CD3+CD4+CD8-CD45RO+ cells were sorted as the memory CD4+ T cells. After thawing, CD4+ T cells were positively selected. Sequencing used immunoSEQ multiplex PCR; TCRdb keeps in-frame clones, though not all of them. The repertoire has some 95,000 clones, about 80% of them found once; the top ten carry 3.6%. General study findings and limits: CD4+ memory repertoires contained 67 of 164 reported CMV TCRbeta sequences.

V lost 4 bases to trimming and J lost 5 bases; unmatched junction nucleotides: 3. Germline loops: CDR1 MNHEY, CDR2 SMNVEV (reference sequence). The CDR3 is 13 amino acids. This clone was seen a handful of times. The antigen is undetermined. This receptor was taken from an adult in good health and CMV-seropositive. Material for sequencing was memory CD4+ T cells from blood. The gene calls are TRBV27 and TRBJ1-2, with TRBD1 matching 8 bases. The CDR3 nucleotides are TGTGCCAGCAGTTATGACAGGGGTTATGGCTACACCTTC. It is translated as CASSYDRGYGYTF.